One sample yielded the 27 T cell receptor beta chains listed below, sequenced in a study of cytomegalovirus exposure and HLA in healthy donors. It was with 60 Vbeta and 13 Jbeta primers that the PCR ran. The method was immunoSEQ multiplex PCR; TCRdb's version includes in-frame clones alone and lacks a portion of them. The repertoire holds under 140,000 clones, with around 76% as singletons. Sequencing was performed on PBMCs. These receptors were taken from a young man in good health and CMV-seropositive.

The chain is built from TRBV7-2 and TRBJ2-1; D might be TRBD1 (6 bases). This CDR3 contains 14 residues. CDR1 and CDR2 (germline): SGHTA, FQGNSA. Trimming removed 1 base from V and 5 bases from J, with 9 bases in between. In DNA, the CDR3 is TGTGCCAGCAGCTTAGTCAGGGGTAACAATGAGCAGTTCTTC. As protein: CASSLVRGNNEQFF.

Worth noting for this clone: At one end, the junction sequence differs from germline, possibly due to a read error. The chain is built from TRBV7-2 and TRBJ1-4; 8 positions agree with TRBD1. Germline loops: CDR1 SGHTA, CDR2 FQGNSA. This CDR3 spans 15 amino acids. The CDR3 spells CASSSPGQEGGKLLF. The CDR3 nucleotides are TGTGCCAGCAGCTCACCGGGACAGGAAGGTGGAAAACTGCTTTTT.

The V and J genes are TRBV28 and TRBJ2-7, with 8 bases fitting TRBD1. V lost 6 bases, J lost 2 bases, and 0 bases stayed unmatched. CDR1 is MDHEN and CDR2 is SYDVKM in the germline V gene. This CDR3 region has 12 residues. CDR3 sequence reads: CASRGQAYEQYF. In nucleotides, the CDR3 is TGTGCCAGCAGGGGACAGGCCTACGAGCAGTACTTC.

The chain uses TRBV29-1 and TRBJ2-6; no clear D gene. Trimming pared 7 bases from V and 0 bases from J, leaving 13 bases between. This CDR3 has 15 residues. The germline V gene encodes CDR1 SQVTM and CDR2 ANQGSEA. Here the CDR3 reads CSASGLSSGANVLTF. CDR3 sequence (DNA): TGCAGCGCCTCAGGCTTGAGCTCTGGGGCCAACGTCCTGACTTTC. Filled out from reference TRBV29-1 and TRBJ2-6, the complete variable domain reads SAVISQKPSRDICQRGTSLTIQCQVDSQVTMMFWYRQQPGQSLTLIATANQGSEATYESGFVIDKFPISRPNLTFSTLTVSNMSPEDSSIYLCSASGLSSGANVLTFGAGSRLTVL.

The rearrangement uses TRBV5-1 and TRBJ2-5; a weak D match, TRBD2 (5 bases). Trimming pared 3 bases from V and 14 bases from J, leaving 23 bases between. Germline V gives CDR1 SGHRS, CDR2 YFSETQ. This CDR3 has 14 amino acids. The DNA of the CDR3 is TGCGCCAGCAGCTCAACTCTTGGACTCGAGCCGGTCTACTTC. This gives the protein CASSSTLGLEPVYF.

The chain employs TRBV28 and TRBJ1-2; 7 nucleotides match TRBD1. The V gene's germline CDR1 is MDHEN and CDR2 SYDVKM. The CDR3 runs to 19 residues. Unmatched junction bases numbered 24, after V lost 7 bases and J lost 4 bases. The chain's CDR3 is CASNWGPTGPNEQSYGYTF. CDR3 DNA: TGTGCCAGCAACTGGGGTCCGACAGGGCCGAACGAACAAAGCTATGGCTACACCTTC.

The rearrangement uses TRBV7-6 and TRBJ1-2; 8 bases align to TRBD1. Germline lookup yields CDR1 SGHVS and CDR2 FNYEAQ. V was pared by 2 bases and J by 8 bases, with 4 bases of the junction left unmatched. The CDR3 runs 13 residues. As DNA, the CDR3 is TGTGCCAGCAGCTTACGACAGGGGTCGGGCTACACCTTC. Protein: CASSLRQGSGYTF.

The count of this clone is one. The chain links TRBV9 to TRBJ1-1; D gene uncertain. This CDR3 contains 14 residues. The germline V and J ends were trimmed by 4 bases and 3 bases, with 13 bases remaining between them. Germline-derived CDR1 and CDR2 are SGDLS and YYNGEE. The CDR3 loop reads CASSRRDMDTEAFF. The DNA for the CDR3 is TGTGCCAGCAGCCGGAGGGATATGGACACTGAAGCTTTCTTT.

V is TRBV19 and J is TRBJ1-2; D is unresolved. Trimming left V 5 bases short and J 8 bases short, with 18 bases between. CDR1 and CDR2 (germline): LNHDA, SQIVND (reference sequence). The CDR3 extends over 14 amino acids. The CDR3 coding sequence is TGTGCCAGTAGTGACCCGCCGACCGGAGGAGGCTACACCTTC. Its protein is CASSDPPTGGGYTF.

The V gene is TRBV5-4, the J gene TRBJ1-6; the match to TRBD1 covers 7 bases. The CDR3 has 15 residues. V lost 4 bases, J lost 9 bases, and 10 bases stayed unmatched. Per the germline V gene, CDR1 is SGHNT and CDR2 is YYREEE (reference sequence). CDR3 sequence (DNA): TGTGCCAGCAGCACCGGACAGGATTTGGTTTCACCCCTCCACTTT. Translated: CASSTGQDLVSPLHF.

The chain uses TRBV27 and TRBJ2-7; 9 bases match TRBD1. The junction had 7 bases not matched to a gene; V was cut back by 7 bases and J by 0 bases. The CDR3 runs 15 residues. CDR1 is MNHEY and CDR2 is SMNVEV in the germline V gene (reference sequence). Here the CDR3 reads CASTPLGQGSYEQYF. CDR3 DNA: TGTGCCAGCACCCCCTTGGGACAGGGCTCCTACGAGCAGTACTTC.

The chain couples TRBV2 to TRBJ2-1; perhaps TRBD2 as D (6 bases). CDR3 length equals 13 residues. CDR1 SNHLY and CDR2 FYNNEI come from the germline V gene. V was trimmed by 10 bases and J by 3 bases, leaving 13 bases between them. The CDR3 coding sequence is TGTGCCACCCTTGGGGAGGACTACAATGAGCAGTTCTTC. Translated, it gives CATLGEDYNEQFF.

The gene calls are TRBV7-9 and TRBJ2-1; 12 bases fit TRBD2. The CDR3 is 17 amino acids. Germline loops: CDR1 SEHNR, CDR2 FQNEAQ (reference sequence). Unmatched junction bases numbered 5, after V lost 0 bases and J lost 5 bases. The CDR3 sequence: CASSLAGLAGSHNEQFF. CDR3 in DNA: TGTGCCAGCAGCTTAGCCGGACTAGCGGGGAGTCACAATGAGCAGTTCTTC. Full variable domain (missing parts from reference TRBV7-9 and TRBJ2-1): DTGVSQNPRHKITKRGQNVTFRCDPISEHNRLYWYRQTLGQGPEFLTYFQNEAQLEKSRLLSDRFSAERPKGSFSTLEIQRTEQGDSAMYLCASSLAGLAGSHNEQFFGPGTRLTVL.

The rearrangement joins TRBV29-1 to TRBJ2-1; D possibly corresponds to TRBD2 (6 bases). Germline CDR1 is SQVTM and CDR2 is ANQGSEA. V lost 6 bases and J lost 4, with 19 bases in between. The CDR3 is 15 amino acids. The CDR3 sequence is CSVSGGISSYNEQFF. CDR3 bases: TGCAGCGTCTCTGGCGGGATTTCTAGTTACAATGAGCAGTTCTTC.

The rearrangement uses TRBV19 and TRBJ2-6; TRBD1 matches at 7 bases. The germline CDR1 and CDR2 sequences are LNHDA and SQIVND (reference sequence). V shed 4 bases, J shed 0 bases, and the junction held 15 bases outside the gene matches. The CDR3 is 20 amino acids. The CDR3 sequence: CASSSRNQDRIYSGANVLTF. Here the CDR3 DNA reads TGTGCCAGTAGTAGTAGGAACCAGGACAGGATTTACTCTGGGGCCAACGTCCTGACTTTC.

The chain links TRBV2 to TRBJ2-7; the match to TRBD1 covers 10 bases. Per germline, CDR1 SNHLY and CDR2 FYNNEI. The CDR3 totals 16 residues. V lost 6 bases to trimming and J lost 3 bases; unmatched junction nucleotides: 11. In DNA form, the CDR3 reads TGTGCCAGCAGGGGCTCACGGGACAGGGGAAGCTACGAGCAGTACTTC. Residues: CASRGSRDRGSYEQYF.

The chain employs TRBV7-2 and TRBJ1-6; possibly TRBD1 for D (6 bases). The germline V gene has CDR1 SGHTA and CDR2 FQGNSA. The CDR3 totals 16 residues. The V and J ends lost 4 bases and 8 bases respectively, with 18 bases between them. The CDR3 DNA is TGTGCCAGCAGCTCATGGGAACAGGGTCCTGATTCACCCCTCCACTTT. As protein: CASSSWEQGPDSPLHF.

V and J are TRBV27 and TRBJ1-1; D ambiguous. Germline CDR1 MNHEY, CDR2 SMNVEV (reference sequence). Trimming stripped 4 bases from V and 4 bases from J, with 10 bases between. The CDR3 extends over 13 amino acids. This chain's CDR3 is CASSSSVITEAFF. The CDR3 nucleotides are TGTGCCAGCAGTTCTTCAGTCATCACTGAAGCTTTCTTT.

The chain links TRBV10-3 to TRBJ2-3; D might be TRBD2 (8 bases). V lost 10 bases to trimming and J lost 5 bases, with 19 bases between them. From germline, CDR1 is ENHRY and CDR2 SYGVKD. The CDR3 length is 14 residues. The CDR3 loop reads CATGGTALGDTQYF. The CDR3 DNA reads TGTGCCACGGGAGGGACAGCCCTGGGAGATACGCAGTATTTT.

This clone was recorded a few times. The chain has TRBV7-9 and TRBJ2-5, with D perhaps TRBD1 (6 bases). The CDR3 length is 13 residues. Germline V gene data show CDR1 as SEHNR and CDR2 as FQNEAQ (reference sequence). V gave up 8 bases and J gave up 7 bases, with 17 bases separating them. CDR3 loop: CASRDTGGGTQYF. CDR3 coding DNA: TGTGCCAGCCGGGACACCGGTGGAGGGACCCAGTACTTC.

V is TRBV25-1 and J is TRBJ2-2; D remains ambiguous. Germline V gene lookup returns CDR1 MGHDK and CDR2 SYGVNS. The CDR3 spans 14 residues. V lost 1 base, J lost 1 base, and 4 bases lay in between. CDR3 coding DNA: TGTGCCAGCAGTGAATCAGAGAACACCGGGGAGCTGTTTTTT. Translation: CASSESENTGELFF.

The sample holds one count of this clone. V usage is TRBV9 and J usage is TRBJ2-1; 10 positions agree with TRBD1. This CDR3 contains 15 residues. The trim removed 3 bases at V and 3 bases at J, leaving 3 bases unmatched. Looked up from germline, CDR1 is SGDLS and CDR2 is YYNGEE. The CDR3 loop is CASSAGTGVYNEQFF. The CDR3 DNA sequence: TGTGCCAGCAGCGCCGGGACAGGGGTCTACAATGAGCAGTTCTTC.

The rearrangement joins TRBV5-1 to TRBJ2-1, with D perhaps matching TRBD2 (5 bases). Germline V gene sequence: CDR1 SGHRS, CDR2 YFSETQ. The CDR3 runs 15 residues. V dropped 4 bases and J dropped 5 bases, with 16 bases sitting between them. CDR3 sequence (DNA): TGCGCCAGCAGCACGGAAGGCAGAGGGAACAATGAGCAGTTCTTC. As protein: CASSTEGRGNNEQFF. The full variable domain, completed using reference TRBV5-1 and TRBJ2-1, is KAGVTQTPRYLIKTRGQQVTLSCSPISGHRSVSWYQQTPGQGLQFLFEYFSETQRNKGNFPGRFSGRQFSNSRSEMNVSTLELGDSALYLCASSTEGRGNNEQFFGPGTRLTVL.

Only a few counts were recorded for this clone. This chain uses TRBV7-2 with TRBJ2-7; TRBD1 might be the D (7 bases). The germline V gene encodes CDR1 SGHTA and CDR2 FQGNSA. This CDR3 contains 14 residues. V was clipped by 1 base and J by 3 bases, with 10 bases between them. DNA of the CDR3: TGTGCCAGCAGCTTAGGCGGGGACAGCTACGAGCAGTACTTC. Encoded protein: CASSLGGDSYEQYF.

Points on this clone: Compared with germline, one end of the junction differs, possibly owing to a read error. The chain links TRBV7-3 to TRBJ2-7; 9 bases map to TRBD2. The CDR3 loop spans 15 amino acids. From germline, CDR1 is SGHTA and CDR2 FQGTGA. CDR3: CASSPSGTSSSEQYF. DNA for the CDR3: TGTGCCAGCAGCCCGAGTGGGACTAGCTCCTCCGAGCAGTACTTC. Full variable domain (outside the CDR3, taken from reference TRBV7-3 and TRBJ2-7): GAGVSQTPSNKVTEKGKYVELRCDPISGHTALYWYRQSLGQGPEFLIYFQGTGAADDSGLPNDRFFAVRPEGSVSTLKIQRTERGDSAVYLCASSPSGTSSSEQYFGPGTRLTVT.

The genes are TRBV6-5 and TRBJ2-3; 7 bases agree with TRBD2. The V gene's germline CDR1 is MNHEY and CDR2 SVGAGI. The ends lost 3 bases at V and 1 base at J; junction bases unmatched: 1. This CDR3 spans 14 amino acids. The CDR3 DNA reads TGTGCCAGCAGTTATCGGGGGGGCACAGATACGCAGTATTTT. It codes for CASSYRGGTDTQYF.

The chain has TRBV27 and TRBJ2-5; weak D call: TRBD1 (5 bases). The germline V gene has CDR1 MNHEY and CDR2 SMNVEV (reference sequence). The CDR3 runs 12 residues. Trimming cost V 7 bases and J 7 bases, with 13 bases left between them. The CDR3 loop reads CASKQQTGTQYF. In DNA form, the CDR3 reads TGTGCCAGCAAACAGCAAACAGGGACCCAGTACTTC.